This T cell receptor beta chain was obtained from a study of blood T cell repertoires in COVID-19. Study information: Sample material is recorded as cDNA or gDNA derived from T cells, B-cell-depleted T cells, or PBMCs.

This CDR3 comprises 17 residues. V gave up 4 bases and J gave up 1 base, with 19 bases separating them. The germline V gene has CDR1 SGHDT and CDR2 YYEEEE. Per the authors' pipeline: Nucleated cell counts were estimated from reference gene primer amplification. Sequenced by immunoSEQ multiplex PCR; TCRdb stores in-frame clones only, minus some. V and J calls and clone size are given by that table; D and trimming were obtained from the DNA. The profile shows hundreds of thousands of clones, 87% of them singletons. The specimen sequenced was peripheral blood. The chain uses TRBV5-6 and TRBJ2-3; D remains unclear. The TCR was taken from a man in his sixties who had recovered from COVID-19. CDR3 protein: CASSAAWSPSRTDTQYF. DNA for the CDR3: TGTGCCAGCAGCGCGGCATGGTCCCCCAGCCGCACAGATACGCAGTATTTT.